This TCR beta chain is from a study of cytomegalovirus exposure and HLA in healthy donors. Study in general: Earlier, approximately 180 million T cells were analyzed, and about 100 million unique TCR beta sequences were found among them. Findings and caveats of the study: Most TCR sequences were uncommon, yet certain public TCRs appeared in many donors. Certain sequence variants were highly shared and formed a cluster, and this cluster was likely a sequencing artifact.

Regarding donors, all were healthy bone marrow donors. A note on this clone: Its antigen is not known.

The PCR ran on 60 Vbeta and 13 Jbeta primers. Using immunoSEQ multiplex PCR, the repertoire was profiled, and TCRdb retains in-frame clones only, with some absent. The sample lists more than 150,000 clones, just under 80% seen once, with roughly 7% in the top ten. The CDR3 loop spans 14 amino acids. V lost 7 bases, J lost 1 base, and 12 bases lay in between. CDR1 is SNHLY and CDR2 is FYNNEI in the germline V gene. The chain is built from TRBV2 and TRBJ2-3, with D perhaps TRBD2 (6 bases). Sequenced: PBMCs. This receptor was taken from a woman aged 40 to 55 in good health and CMV-seropositive. CDR3 nucleotide sequence: TGTGCCAGCAAGTATTCGGGGGGCACAGATACGCAGTATTTT. It specifies CASKYSGGTDTQYF.